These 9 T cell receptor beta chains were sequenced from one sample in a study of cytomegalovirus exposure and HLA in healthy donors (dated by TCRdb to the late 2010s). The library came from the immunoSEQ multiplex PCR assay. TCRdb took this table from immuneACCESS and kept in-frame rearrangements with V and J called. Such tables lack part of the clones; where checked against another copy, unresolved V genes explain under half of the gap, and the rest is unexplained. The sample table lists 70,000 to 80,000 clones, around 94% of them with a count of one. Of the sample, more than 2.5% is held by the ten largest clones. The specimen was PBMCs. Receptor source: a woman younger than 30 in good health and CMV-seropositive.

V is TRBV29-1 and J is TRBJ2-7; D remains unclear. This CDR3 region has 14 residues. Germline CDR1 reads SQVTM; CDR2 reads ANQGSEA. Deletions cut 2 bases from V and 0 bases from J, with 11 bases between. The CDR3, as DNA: TGCAGCGTTGAATTCCCGGTAAGCTCCTACGAGCAGTACTTC. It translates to CSVEFPVSSYEQYF.

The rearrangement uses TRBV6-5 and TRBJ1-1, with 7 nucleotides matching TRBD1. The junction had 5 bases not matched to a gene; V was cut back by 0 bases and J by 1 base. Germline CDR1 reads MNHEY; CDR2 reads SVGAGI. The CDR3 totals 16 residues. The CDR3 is CASSYSTGLRNTEAFF. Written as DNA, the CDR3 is TGTGCCAGCAGTTACTCGACAGGGTTAAGGAACACTGAAGCTTTCTTT.

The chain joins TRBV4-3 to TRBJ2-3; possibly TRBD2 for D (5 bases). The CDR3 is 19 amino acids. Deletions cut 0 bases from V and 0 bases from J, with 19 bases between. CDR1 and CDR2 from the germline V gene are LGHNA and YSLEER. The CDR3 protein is CASSQDRIVEGSSTDTQYF. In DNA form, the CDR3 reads TGCGCCAGCAGCCAAGATCGTATCGTCGAGGGCTCTAGCACAGATACGCAGTATTTT.

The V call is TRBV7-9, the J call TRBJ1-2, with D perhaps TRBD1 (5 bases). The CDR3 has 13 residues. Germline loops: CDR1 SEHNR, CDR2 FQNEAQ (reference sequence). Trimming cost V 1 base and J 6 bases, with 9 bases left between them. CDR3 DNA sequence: TGTGCCAGCAGCTTAGTTGAAGGGGATGGCTACACCTTC. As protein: CASSLVEGDGYTF.

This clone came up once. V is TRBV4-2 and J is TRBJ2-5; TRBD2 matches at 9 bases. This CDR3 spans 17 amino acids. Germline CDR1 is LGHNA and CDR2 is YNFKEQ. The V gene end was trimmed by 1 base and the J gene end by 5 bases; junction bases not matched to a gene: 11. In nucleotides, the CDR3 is TGTGCCAGCAGCCAAGTATCTGCAGCGGGGGGAGGGGAGACCCAGTACTTC. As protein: CASSQVSAAGGGETQYF.

Here the CDR3 reads CASSQRQDSEAFF. The DNA for the CDR3 is TGTGCCAGCTCCCAAAGACAGGATTCTGAAGCTTTCTTT. The chain recombines TRBV18 with TRBJ1-1; tentative D call: TRBD1 (6 bases). V shed 6 bases and J shed 6 bases, with 14 bases lying between them. The CDR3 is 13 residues long. Germline V gives CDR1 KGHSH, CDR2 LQKENI.

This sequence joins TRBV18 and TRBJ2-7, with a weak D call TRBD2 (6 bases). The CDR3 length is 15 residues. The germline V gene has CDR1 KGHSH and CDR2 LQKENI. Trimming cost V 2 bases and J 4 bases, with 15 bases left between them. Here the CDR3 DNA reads TGTGCCAGCTCACCAGGGGCGGGAACGTCATACGAGCAGTACTTC. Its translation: CASSPGAGTSYEQYF. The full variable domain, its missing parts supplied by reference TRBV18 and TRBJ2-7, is NAGVMQNPRHLVRRRGQEARLRCSPMKGHSHVYWYRQLPEEGLKFMVYLQKENIIDESGMPKERFSAEFPKEGPSILRIQQVVRGDSAAYFCASSPGAGTSYEQYFGPGTRLTVT.

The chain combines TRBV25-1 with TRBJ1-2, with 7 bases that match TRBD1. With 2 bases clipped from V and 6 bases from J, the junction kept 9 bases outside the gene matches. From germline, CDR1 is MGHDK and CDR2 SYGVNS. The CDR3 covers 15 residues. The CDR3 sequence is CASSETGTASHGYTF. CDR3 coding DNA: TGTGCCAGCAGTGAAACCGGGACAGCTAGCCATGGCTACACCTTC.

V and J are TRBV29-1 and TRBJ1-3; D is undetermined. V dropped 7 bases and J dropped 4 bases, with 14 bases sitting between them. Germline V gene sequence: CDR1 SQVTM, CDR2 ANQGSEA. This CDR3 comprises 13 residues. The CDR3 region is CSAHTPRGNTIYF. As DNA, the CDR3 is TGCAGCGCCCATACTCCCAGGGGAAACACCATATATTTT.